This TCR beta chain was sequenced for a study of CD8+ T cells in alopecia areata. CDR3 length equals 12 residues. V was cut by 1 base and J by 14 bases, with 13 bases left in between. Germline CDR1 SEHNR, CDR2 FQNEAQ (reference sequence). The treatment was: oral pan-JAK inhibitor, 5-10 mg twice daily. Study outcomes and limitations: Normal skin contains resident alphabeta T cells, and these are also sequenced in scalp samples.

RNA was extracted and reverse transcribed into cDNA as the sequencing template. Sequenced by immunoSEQ multiplex PCR; TCRdb stores in-frame clones only, minus some. Of 95,000 to 100,000 clones in the sample, roughly three fifths were seen once. In regard to this clone: Its matching antigen is unknown.

The chain combines TRBV7-9 with TRBJ2-3; D call uncertain. This clonotype was sampled from a human donor with alopecia areata. Sequencing used CD8+ T cells sorted from blood, obtained at approximately week 60, from a patient treated with tofacitinib. The CDR3 coding sequence is TGTGCCAGCAGCTTAGAAGTCTGGCGTCTGTATTTT. Its protein product is CASSLEVWRLYF.